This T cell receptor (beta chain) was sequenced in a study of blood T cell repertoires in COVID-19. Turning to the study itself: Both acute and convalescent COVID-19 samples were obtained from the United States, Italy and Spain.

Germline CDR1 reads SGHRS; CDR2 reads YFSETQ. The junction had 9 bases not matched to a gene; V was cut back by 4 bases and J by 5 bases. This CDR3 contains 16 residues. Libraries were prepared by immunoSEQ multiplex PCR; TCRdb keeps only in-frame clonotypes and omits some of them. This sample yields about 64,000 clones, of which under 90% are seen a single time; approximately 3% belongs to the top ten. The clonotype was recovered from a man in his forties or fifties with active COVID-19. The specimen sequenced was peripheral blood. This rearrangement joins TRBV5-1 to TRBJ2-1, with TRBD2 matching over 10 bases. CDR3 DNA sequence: TGCGCCAGCAGCCCCTTAGCGGGGGGCCCTAACAATGAGCAGTTCTTC. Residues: CASSPLAGGPNNEQFF.